The 24 T cell receptor beta chains presented below share a single source sample, sequenced in a study of cytotoxic CD8 clonotypes in ibrutinib-treated CLL. The repertoire was sequenced with immunoSEQ multiplex PCR; TCRdb's copy has only in-frame clones and lacks some. The sample includes just under 70,000 clones, about two thirds of them seen just once. Source: PBMCs, taken after 12 months of ibrutinib treatment. Receptors were obtained from a human donor with chronic lymphocytic leukemia.

This rearrangement joins TRBV7-6 to TRBJ2-3, with 11 bases matching TRBD2. This CDR3 is built from 16 residues. The germline V gene has CDR1 SGHVS and CDR2 FNYEAQ. V lost 3 bases and J lost 2; bases outside the gene matches: 4. CDR3 sequence reads: CASSLGLAVPTDTQYF. CDR3 bases: TGTGCCAGCAGCTTGGGACTAGCGGTACCCACAGATACGCAGTATTTT.

In this sample, this clone turned up a few times. The chain is built from TRBV11-2 and TRBJ2-7; no clear D gene. The length of the CDR3 is 13 residues. Trimming pared 5 bases from V and 1 base from J, leaving 9 bases between. The germline CDR1 and CDR2 sequences are SGHAT and FQNNGV. The CDR3 loop reads CASSPGTSYEQYF. In DNA form, the CDR3 reads TGTGCCAGCAGCCCCGGAACGTCCTACGAGCAGTACTTC.

The genes are TRBV7-3 and TRBJ1-1; D call uncertain. Germline-derived CDR1 and CDR2 are SGHTA and FQGTGA. The CDR3 contains 13 residues. Trimming shortened V by 5 bases and J by 3 bases, and 10 bases separated the two germline ends. The CDR3 DNA is TGTGCCAGCAGCGTCAATGCGGACACTGAAGCTTTCTTT. Translating gives CASSVNADTEAFF.

V and J are TRBV19 and TRBJ2-7; a weak D match, TRBD2 (5 bases). The germline V and J ends were trimmed by 3 bases and 4 bases, with 10 bases remaining between them. CDR3 length: 13 residues. CDR1 and CDR2 from the germline V gene are LNHDA and SQIVND (reference sequence). This CDR3 is CASSMAGRYEQYF. The CDR3 DNA is TGTGCCAGTAGTATGGCGGGCAGGTACGAGCAGTACTTC.

The chain links TRBV5-8 to TRBJ1-5; D remains unclear. CDR1 and CDR2 (germline): SGHTS, YDEGEE. This CDR3 has 16 residues. V was trimmed by 4 bases and J by 1 base, leaving 15 bases between them. The chain's CDR3 is CASSNIRVTSNQPQHF. The CDR3 DNA sequence: TGTGCCAGCAGCAATATTAGGGTGACCAGCAATCAGCCCCAGCATTTT.

This clone was counted a single time. The rearrangement joins TRBV5-6 to TRBJ1-4; D gene unclear. The germline CDR1 and CDR2 sequences are SGHDT and YYEEEE. The CDR3 has 18 residues. V dropped 5 bases and J dropped 5 bases, with 25 bases sitting between them. Written as DNA, the CDR3 is TGTGCCAGCAGTTCCCTTGGGTCCCACCGTGCCCAGAATGAAAAACTGTTTTTT. Protein sequence: CASSSLGSHRAQNEKLFF.

The genes are TRBV5-1 and TRBJ1-1; D possibly corresponds to TRBD1 (5 bases). The CDR3 is 13 amino acids. V was pared by 6 bases and J by 6 bases, with 15 bases between. Per germline, CDR1 SGHRS and CDR2 YFSETQ. The CDR3: CASTHTGGPEAFF. CDR3 coding DNA: TGCGCCAGCACCCACACTGGGGGTCCTGAAGCTTTCTTT.

This chain uses TRBV6-6 with TRBJ2-1; D is ambiguous. Germline V gene data show CDR1 as MNHNY and CDR2 as SVGAGI (reference sequence). The CDR3 runs to 13 residues. Between the trimmed V and J ends, which lost 8 bases and 0 bases, there was a span of 8 bases. The CDR3 spells CASGVSSYNEQFF. DNA of the CDR3: TGTGCCAGCGGGGTCAGCTCCTACAATGAGCAGTTCTTC.

V is TRBV2 and J is TRBJ1-3; D gene uncertain. Germline CDR1 is SNHLY and CDR2 is FYNNEI. The CDR3 has 14 amino acids. Trimming left V 1 base short and J 0 bases short, with 4 bases between. The CDR3 protein is CASSEGSSGNTIYF. CDR3 in DNA: TGTGCCAGCAGTGAAGGGAGCTCTGGAAACACCATATATTTT.

This sequence joins TRBV5-1 and TRBJ2-1; 9 nucleotides agree with TRBD2. The CDR3 has 14 residues. The germline V gene encodes CDR1 SGHRS and CDR2 YFSETQ. The V gene end was trimmed by 2 bases and the J gene end by 9 bases; junction bases not matched to a gene: 6. The CDR3 loop is CASSFGGGAREQFF. The DNA of the CDR3 is TGCGCCAGCAGCTTCGGCGGGGGGGCGCGTGAGCAGTTCTTC.

This clone was recorded only once. V usage is TRBV7-2 and J usage is TRBJ1-4, with D hard to call. The CDR3 loop spans 16 amino acids. V lost 5 bases and J 2 bases, leaving 15 bases between the germline ends. Germline lookup yields CDR1 SGHTA and CDR2 FQGNSA. In nucleotides, the CDR3 is TGTGCCAGCAGCAGGGCCCACGGGAGCACTAATGAAAAACTGTTTTTT. As protein: CASSRAHGSTNEKLFF.

This chain uses TRBV1 with TRBJ2-5; TRBD2, the D gene given by the table, was not confirmed from the DNA. TRBV1 is a pseudogene segment. The CDR3 is made up of 16 amino acids. The CDR3 bases are TGCACCAGCAGCTGGGGGGCTAGCGGGTACCAAGAGACCCAGTACTTC. It specifies CTSSWGASGYQETQYF.

The genes are TRBV27 and TRBJ2-1, with D maybe TRBD2 (6 bases). This CDR3 has 15 amino acids. From germline, CDR1 is MNHEY and CDR2 SMNVEV (reference sequence). Trimming left V 5 bases short and J 4 bases short, with 15 bases between. This CDR3 reads CASSPRDSQYNEQFF. The CDR3 DNA reads as TGTGCCAGCAGTCCCCGGGACTCCCAATACAATGAGCAGTTCTTC.

The chain couples TRBV11-1 to TRBJ2-2; D is unclear. The CDR3 extends over 13 amino acids. Germline loops: CDR1 SGHAT, CDR2 FQDESV (reference sequence). V dropped 3 bases and J dropped 1 base, with 3 bases sitting between them. CDR3 loop: CASSLLNTGELFF. Written as DNA, the CDR3 is TGTGCCAGCAGCTTGTTGAACACCGGGGAGCTGTTTTTT. Looking up the rest from reference TRBV11-1 and TRBJ2-2 gives the full variable domain: EAEVAQSPRYKITEKSQAVAFWCDPISGHATLYWYRQILGQGPELLVQFQDESVVDDSQLPKDRFSAERLKGVDSTLKIQPAELGDSAMYLCASSLLNTGELFFGEGSRLTVL.

The chain couples TRBV5-4 to TRBJ1-2; D call uncertain. V lost 0 bases and J 5 bases, leaving 5 bases between the germline ends. CDR3 size: 12 residues. The germline CDR1 and CDR2 sequences are SGHNT and YYREEE (reference sequence). CDR3 sequence reads: CASSLVGYGYTF. The DNA of the CDR3 is TGTGCCAGCAGCTTGGTAGGGTATGGCTACACCTTC.

The CDR3 nucleotides read TGTGCCAGCAGCTTCACAGGGGAATCGACTGAAGCTTTCTTT. Protein: CASSFTGESTEAFF. The genes are TRBV7-2 and TRBJ1-1; TRBD1 matches at 7 bases. CDR1 and CDR2 (germline): SGHTA, FQGNSA. The CDR3 is 14 amino acids. V dropped 3 bases and J dropped 5; count of bases not matched to a gene: 6.

The chain combines TRBV18 with TRBJ1-1; D possibly corresponds to TRBD1 (6 bases). Germline CDR1 is KGHSH and CDR2 is LQKENI. V was cut by 1 base and J by 5 bases, with 11 bases left in between. The CDR3 extends over 14 amino acids. DNA for the CDR3: TGTGCCAGCTCACCACGGGGGGCGGGGACTGAAGCTTTCTTT. Its protein product is CASSPRGAGTEAFF. Full variable domain (remainder filled in from reference TRBV18 and TRBJ1-1): NAGVMQNPRHLVRRRGQEARLRCSPMKGHSHVYWYRQLPEEGLKFMVYLQKENIIDESGMPKERFSAEFPKEGPSILRIQQVVRGDSAAYFCASSPRGAGTEAFFGQGTRLTVV.

This chain uses TRBV19 with TRBJ2-3; 8 bases are shared with TRBD1. The ends lost 5 bases at V and 3 bases at J; junction bases unmatched: 13. CDR1 is LNHDA and CDR2 is SQIVND in the germline V gene (reference sequence). The CDR3 length is 17 residues. This CDR3 reads CASSSEQGGIRTDTQYF. The CDR3 DNA reads as TGTGCCAGTAGTTCGGAACAGGGGGGAATTAGGACAGATACGCAGTATTTT.

The chain employs TRBV18 and TRBJ1-1; 7 bases match TRBD1. The junction had 12 bases not matched to a gene; V was cut back by 6 bases and J by 5 bases. CDR1 is KGHSH and CDR2 is LQKENI in the germline V gene. The CDR3 consists of 15 residues. The CDR3 here is CASSPGQARGTEAFF. The CDR3 DNA is TGTGCCAGCTCGCCTGGACAGGCAAGAGGGACTGAAGCTTTCTTT.

The CDR3 DNA is TGTGCCTGGAGTGTATGGAGAGTCTCCCAGGGTCTGGAGCTTGAAAAACTGTTTTTT. As protein: CAWSVWRVSQGLELEKLFF. V gene TRBV30 combines with J gene TRBJ1-4; TRBD1 is a possible D gene (5 bases). The V gene's germline CDR1 is GTSNPN and CDR2 SVGIG (reference sequence). Deletions cut 0 bases from V and 7 bases from J, with 27 bases between. This CDR3 contains 19 residues.

The chain has TRBV27 and TRBJ1-1; 10 bases are shared with TRBD1. The CDR3 has 15 amino acids. V was pared by 6 bases and J by 5 bases, with 9 bases of the junction left unmatched. Germline CDR1 and CDR2: MNHEY and SMNVEV (reference sequence). CDR3 region: CASSPRDRGLTEAFF. In DNA form, the CDR3 reads TGTGCCAGCAGCCCAAGGGACAGGGGCCTAACTGAAGCTTTCTTT.

V and J are TRBV5-4 and TRBJ1-1; D unclear. V gave up 1 base and J gave up 1 base, with 8 bases separating them. Germline V gene data show CDR1 as SGHNT and CDR2 as YYREEE (reference sequence). The CDR3 extends over 14 amino acids. In nucleotides, the CDR3 is TGTGCCAGCAGCTTGAGCGGGAGGAACACTGAAGCTTTCTTT. This translates into CASSLSGRNTEAFF.

V usage is TRBV6-5 and J usage is TRBJ1-1; 9 nucleotides match TRBD1. This CDR3 region has 14 residues. The trim removed 5 bases at V and 3 bases at J, leaving 4 bases unmatched. Germline V gene data show CDR1 as MNHEY and CDR2 as SVGAGI. The CDR3 loop is CASSPQGAYTEAFF. CDR3 coding DNA: TGTGCCAGCAGTCCACAGGGGGCGTACACTGAAGCTTTCTTT.

Only a few counts were recorded for this clone. The V gene is TRBV6-1, the J gene TRBJ1-5, with 7 bases identical to TRBD1. The CDR3 has 13 amino acids. Trimming at V came to 5 bases and at J to 5 bases, leaving 3 bases not matched to a gene. Germline values: CDR1 MNHNS, CDR2 SASEGT. The CDR3 loop reads CASSSTGDQPQHF. DNA for the CDR3: TGTGCCAGCAGTTCAACAGGGGATCAGCCCCAGCATTTT.